The next 13 T cell receptor beta chains were all read from a single sample in a study of T-cell memory formation after mild COVID-19. TCRdb reanalysed the 5' RACE reads using MiXCR and keeps one entry per CDR3 protein. The repertoire consists of roughly 240,000 distinct CDR3 sequences, with around 15% occurring once and the leading ten covering 22%. Source material: PBMCs or a T cell subset sorted from them (not recorded which). These receptor sequences come from a man between 18 and 29 years old who had mild COVID-19 (a few samples of this study predate the infection). Cell type and time point are not known.

This clonotype was counted a few times. The chain is built from TRBV5-1 and TRBJ2-2, with unresolved D. The CDR3 length is 14 residues. V lost 2 bases and J lost 1, with 6 bases in between. Germline CDR1 SGHRS, CDR2 YFSETQ. CDR3 loop: CASSLMGNTGELFF. CDR3 DNA: TGCGCCAGCAGCTTAATGGGGAACACCGGGGAGCTGTTTTTT. Full variable domain (remainder filled in from reference TRBV5-1 and TRBJ2-2): KAGVTQTPRYLIKTRGQQVTLSCSPISGHRSVSWYQQTPGQGLQFLFEYFSETQRNKGNFPGRFSGRQFSNSRSEMNVSTLELGDSALYLCASSLMGNTGELFFGEGSRLTVL.

Only a few counts were recorded for this clonotype. The chain has TRBV12-3 or TRBV12-4 and TRBJ1-4, with 7 bases lining up with TRBD1. This CDR3 region has 15 residues. With 6 bases clipped from V and 8 bases from J, the junction kept 12 bases outside the gene matches. DNA for the CDR3: TGTGCCAGCAGCCCTGGGACAGTTAACAACGAAAAACTGTTTTTT. Its translation is CASSPGTVNNEKLFF.

This chain uses TRBV11-1 with TRBJ2-3; TRBD1 might be the D (6 bases). V lost 1 base and J lost 4, with 15 bases in between. The CDR3 extends over 16 amino acids. Germline assignment: CDR1 SGHAT and CDR2 FQDESV (reference sequence). The CDR3 nucleotides read TGTGCCAGCAGCTTAGAACTCAGGGGATCGGCAGATACGCAGTATTTT. It encodes CASSLELRGSADTQYF.

This clonotype was picked up a small number of times. The chain has TRBV19 and TRBJ2-7, with 7 nucleotides matching TRBD1. This CDR3 has 13 amino acids. Per the germline V gene, CDR1 is LNHDA and CDR2 is SQIVND (reference sequence). Losses at the gene ends were 6 bases for V and 4 bases for J; bases not matched to a gene: 6. For the CDR3, the DNA is TGTGCCAGTAGCATGGGACAGCTATACGAGCAGTACTTC. Protein: CASSMGQLYEQYF.

Only a few counts were recorded for this clonotype. The V gene is TRBV20-1, the J gene TRBJ2-1, with 9 positions matching TRBD2. This CDR3 has 15 residues. J was trimmed by 7 bases and V by 0 bases; bases with no gene match: 7. CDR1 DFQATT and CDR2 SNEGSKA come from the germline V gene (reference sequence). The CDR3 nucleotides are TGCAGTGCTAGAGATATCGCGGGGGGGCAGAATGAGCAGTTCTTC. It translates to CSARDIAGGQNEQFF.

In its sample, this clonotype was seen a few times. The chain recombines TRBV27 with TRBJ1-2, with D tentatively TRBD1 (5 bases). V lost 7 bases to trimming and J lost 1 base, with 19 bases between them. The CDR3 contains 16 residues. Germline V lookup: CDR1 MNHEY, CDR2 SMNVEV (reference sequence). Written as DNA, the CDR3 is TGTGCCAGCACCCCCTCTTGGGGGGGTGGTAACTATGGCTACACCTTC. It codes for CASTPSWGGGNYGYTF.

The chain recombines TRBV4-3 with TRBJ2-7; D is possibly TRBD2 (5 bases). Germline V gene sequence: CDR1 LGHNA, CDR2 YSLEER. V lost 4 bases and J 2 bases, leaving 15 bases between the germline ends. The CDR3 sequence is 15 residues long. The CDR3 DNA is TGCGCCAGCAGCCTGCTCCTAGCCGGGGCCTACGAGCAGTACTTC. The encoded protein is CASSLLLAGAYEQYF.

This clonotype was seen repeatedly, ten times or more. The chain uses TRBV7-2 and TRBJ2-1, with a weak D call TRBD1 (6 bases). This CDR3 comprises 17 residues. V was pared by 5 bases and J by 2 bases, with 19 bases between. Germline loops: CDR1 SGHTA, CDR2 FQGNSA. CDR3 DNA sequence: TGTGCCAGCAGCCCCCTTTACCCAGGGACACCCTACAATGAGCAGTTCTTC. As protein: CASSPLYPGTPYNEQFF.

V gene TRBV5-1 combines with J gene TRBJ2-1; no clear D. The CDR3 has 15 amino acids. The germline V and J ends were trimmed by 0 bases and 4 bases, with 11 bases remaining between them. Germline loops: CDR1 SGHRS, CDR2 YFSETQ. The CDR3 nucleotides read TGCGCCAGCAGCTTGGTTCTAACCTCTTACAATGAGCAGTTCTTC. Translation: CASSLVLTSYNEQFF. Full variable domain (remainder filled in from reference TRBV5-1 and TRBJ2-1): KAGVTQTPRYLIKTRGQQVTLSCSPISGHRSVSWYQQTPGQGLQFLFEYFSETQRNKGNFPGRFSGRQFSNSRSEMNVSTLELGDSALYLCASSLVLTSYNEQFFGPGTRLTVL.

This clonotype has just a few counts. The chain links TRBV7-2 to TRBJ2-1; TRBD2 aligns across 8 bases. V lost 1 base and J lost 9; bases outside the gene matches: 8. CDR1 and CDR2 (germline): SGHTA, FQGNSA. The CDR3 has 15 residues. The CDR3 region has the DNA TGTGCCAGCAGCTTAGGGCAGGGACTAGGAGGTGAGCAGTTCTTC. It codes for CASSLGQGLGGEQFF.

A word on this clonotype: A much larger clone is a single base away; this may be a read error. The chain joins TRBV6-5 to TRBJ1-1; TRBD1 is a possible D gene (6 bases). The CDR3 is 17 amino acids. The germline V gene encodes CDR1 MNHEY and CDR2 SVGAGI. The CDR3 region is CASSRRGAGRSYTEDFF. The CDR3 DNA is TGTGCCAGCAGTCGACGGGGGGCGGGCCGTTCGTATACTGAAGATTTCTTT.

The V call is TRBV6-5, the J call TRBJ1-1, with TRBD1 as a possible D gene (6 bases). The CDR3 contains 14 residues. The V end lost 0 bases, the J end lost 8 bases, and 13 bases lay between the germline ends. Germline CDR1 is MNHEY and CDR2 is SVGAGI. The CDR3 here is CASSYSATGYEAFF. The CDR3 DNA is TGTGCCAGCAGTTACTCGGCCACAGGGTACGAAGCTTTCTTT.

This clonotype was counted a few times. The CDR3 region is CASSNRDREKLFF. Here the CDR3 DNA reads TGTGCCAGCAGTAACCGGGACAGGGAAAAACTGTTTTTT. This chain connects TRBV28 to TRBJ1-4, with TRBD1 matching 8 bases. J gave up 8 bases and V 5 bases, and 4 bases lay outside the gene matches. The CDR3 runs 13 residues. Germline CDR1 MDHEN, CDR2 SYDVKM.